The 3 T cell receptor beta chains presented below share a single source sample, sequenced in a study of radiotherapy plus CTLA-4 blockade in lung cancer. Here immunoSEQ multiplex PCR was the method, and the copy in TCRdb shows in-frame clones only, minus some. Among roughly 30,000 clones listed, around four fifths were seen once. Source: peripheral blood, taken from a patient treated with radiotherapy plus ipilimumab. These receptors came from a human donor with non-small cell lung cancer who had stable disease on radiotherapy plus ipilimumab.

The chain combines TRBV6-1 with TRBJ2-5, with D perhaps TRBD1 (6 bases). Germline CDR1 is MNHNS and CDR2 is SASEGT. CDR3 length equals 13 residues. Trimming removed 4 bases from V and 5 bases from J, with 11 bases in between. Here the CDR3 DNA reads TGTGCCAGCAGTGGGACAGAGGACGAGACCCAGTACTTC. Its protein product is CASSGTEDETQYF.

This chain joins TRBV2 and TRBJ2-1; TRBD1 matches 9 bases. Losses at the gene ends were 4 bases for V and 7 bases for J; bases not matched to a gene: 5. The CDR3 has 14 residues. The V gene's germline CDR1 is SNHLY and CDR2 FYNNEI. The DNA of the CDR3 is TGTGCCAGCAGTGTACAGGGGGCGGGGAATGAGCAGTTCTTC. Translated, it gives CASSVQGAGNEQFF.

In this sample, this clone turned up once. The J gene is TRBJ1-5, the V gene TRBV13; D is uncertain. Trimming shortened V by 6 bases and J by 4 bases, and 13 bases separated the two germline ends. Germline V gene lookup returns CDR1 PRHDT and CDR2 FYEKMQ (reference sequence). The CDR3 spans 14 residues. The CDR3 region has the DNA TGTGCCAGCAGTTTTTACGCGCGGAATCAGCCCCAGCATTTT. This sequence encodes CASSFYARNQPQHF.